The present entry profiles one T cell receptor beta chain with its context. The data belong to a study of T cell repertoires in cytomegalovirus infection. TCRdb re-called the reads with MiXCR, one entry per CDR3 protein. The repertoire has 150,000 to 200,000 distinct CDR3 sequences, roughly 18% of them found once; the top ten carry under 20%. This CDR3 has 11 residues. The V end lost 4 bases, the J end lost 7 bases, and 8 bases lay between the germline ends. Germline loops: CDR1 SQVTM, CDR2 ANQGSEA. This receptor was taken from a human donor in good health (CMV status not recorded). Some clones in this sample may be carry-over from other donors' samples. Specimen: CD8+ T cells from PBMCs. This chain connects TRBV29-1 to TRBJ2-1; D is uncertain. The DNA for the CDR3 is TGCAGCGTTGTTTGGCTAAATGAGCAGTTCTTC. Protein: CSVVWLNEQFF.